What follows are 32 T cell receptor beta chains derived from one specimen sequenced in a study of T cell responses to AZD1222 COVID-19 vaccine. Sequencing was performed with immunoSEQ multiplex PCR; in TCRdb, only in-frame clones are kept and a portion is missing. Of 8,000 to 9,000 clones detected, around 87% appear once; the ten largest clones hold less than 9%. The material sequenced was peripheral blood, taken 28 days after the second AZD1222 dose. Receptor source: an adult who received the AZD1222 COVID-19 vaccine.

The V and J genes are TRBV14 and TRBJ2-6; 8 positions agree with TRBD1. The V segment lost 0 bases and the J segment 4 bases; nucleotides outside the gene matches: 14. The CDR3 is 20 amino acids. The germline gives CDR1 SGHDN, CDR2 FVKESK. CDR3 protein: CASSQDFKTGAFWGANVLTF. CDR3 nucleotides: TGTGCCAGCAGCCAAGATTTTAAGACAGGGGCCTTTTGGGGGGCCAACGTCCTGACTTTC.

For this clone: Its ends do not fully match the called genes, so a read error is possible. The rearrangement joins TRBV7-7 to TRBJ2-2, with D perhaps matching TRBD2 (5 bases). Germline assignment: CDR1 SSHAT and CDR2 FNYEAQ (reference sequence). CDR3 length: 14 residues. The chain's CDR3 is CASSKREYTGELFF. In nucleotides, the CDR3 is TGTGCTAGCAGCAAGAGGGAGTACACCGGGGAGCTGTTTTTT.

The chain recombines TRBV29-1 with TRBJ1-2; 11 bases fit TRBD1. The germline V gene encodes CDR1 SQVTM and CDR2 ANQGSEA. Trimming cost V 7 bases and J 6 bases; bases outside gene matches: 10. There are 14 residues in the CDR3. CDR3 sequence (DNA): TGCAGCGCCCTAGGACAGGGGGCAGGAAATGGCTACACCTTC. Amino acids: CSALGQGAGNGYTF.

The CDR3 here is CATRSRYRGSGTGELFF. CDR3 DNA sequence: TGTGCCACCAGATCCCGGTATCGTGGGAGTGGTACCGGGGAGCTGTTTTTT. The V and J genes are TRBV15 and TRBJ2-2; the D gene is possibly TRBD2 (5 bases). The CDR3 loop spans 17 amino acids. The germline CDR1 and CDR2 sequences are LNHNV and YYDKDF (reference sequence). With 6 bases removed from V and 5 bases from J, the gap between germline ends came to 22 bases.

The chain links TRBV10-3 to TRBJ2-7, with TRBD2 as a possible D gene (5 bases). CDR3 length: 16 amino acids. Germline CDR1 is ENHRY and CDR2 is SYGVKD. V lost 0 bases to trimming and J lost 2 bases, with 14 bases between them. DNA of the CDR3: TGTGCCATCAGTGAGTCGAAAGCAGGAGGTACCTACGAGCAGTACTTC. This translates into CAISESKAGGTYEQYF.

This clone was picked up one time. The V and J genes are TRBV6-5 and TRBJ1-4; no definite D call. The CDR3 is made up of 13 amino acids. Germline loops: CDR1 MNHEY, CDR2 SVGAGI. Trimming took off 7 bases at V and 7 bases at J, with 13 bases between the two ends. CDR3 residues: CASKGRRAEKLFF. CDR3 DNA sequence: TGTGCCAGCAAGGGCAGGCGGGCTGAAAAACTGTTTTTT.

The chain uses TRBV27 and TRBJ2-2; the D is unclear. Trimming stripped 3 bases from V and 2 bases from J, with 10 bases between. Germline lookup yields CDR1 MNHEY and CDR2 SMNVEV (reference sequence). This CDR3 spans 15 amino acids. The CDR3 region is CASSFGSINTGELFF. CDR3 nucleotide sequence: TGTGCCAGCAGTTTTGGCAGCATAAACACCGGGGAGCTGTTTTTT.

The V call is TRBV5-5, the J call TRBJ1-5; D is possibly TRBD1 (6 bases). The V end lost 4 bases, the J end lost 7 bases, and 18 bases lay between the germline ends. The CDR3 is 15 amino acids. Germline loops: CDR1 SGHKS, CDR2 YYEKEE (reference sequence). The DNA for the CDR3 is TGTGCCAGCAGCAAGGAGGGGGTATCTAACCAGCCCCAGCATTTT. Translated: CASSKEGVSNQPQHF.

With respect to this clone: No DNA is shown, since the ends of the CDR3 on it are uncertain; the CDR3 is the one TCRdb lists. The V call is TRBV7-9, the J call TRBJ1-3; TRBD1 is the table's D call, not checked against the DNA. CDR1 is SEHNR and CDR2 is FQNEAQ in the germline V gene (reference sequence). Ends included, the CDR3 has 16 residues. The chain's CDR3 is CASSFGPGNSGNTIYF.

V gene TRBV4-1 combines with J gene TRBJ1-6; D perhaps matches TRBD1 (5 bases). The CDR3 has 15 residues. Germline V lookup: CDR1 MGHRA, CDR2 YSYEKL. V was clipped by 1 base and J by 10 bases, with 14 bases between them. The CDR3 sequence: CASSQAGGRRSPLHF. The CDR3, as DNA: TGCGCCAGCAGCCAAGCCGGGGGACGGAGATCACCCCTCCACTTT.

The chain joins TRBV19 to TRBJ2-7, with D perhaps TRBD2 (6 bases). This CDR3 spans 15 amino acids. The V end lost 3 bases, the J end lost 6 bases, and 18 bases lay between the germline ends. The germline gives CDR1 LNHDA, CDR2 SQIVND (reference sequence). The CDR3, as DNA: TGTGCCAGTAGTATCCCGGACGGAGCGGGTGGCGAGCAGTACTTC. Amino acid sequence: CASSIPDGAGGEQYF.

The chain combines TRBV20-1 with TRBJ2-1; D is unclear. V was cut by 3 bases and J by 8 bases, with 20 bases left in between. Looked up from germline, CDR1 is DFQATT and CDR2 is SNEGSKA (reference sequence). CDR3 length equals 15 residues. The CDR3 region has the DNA TGCAGTGCTAGTAATTTGGCTGCACCGTCAGATGAGCAGTTCTTC. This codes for CSASNLAAPSDEQFF.

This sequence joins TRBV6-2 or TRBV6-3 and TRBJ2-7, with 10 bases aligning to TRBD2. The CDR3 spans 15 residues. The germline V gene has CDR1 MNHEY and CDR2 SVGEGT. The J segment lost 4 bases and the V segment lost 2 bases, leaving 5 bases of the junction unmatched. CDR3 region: CASSYLAGVVYEQYF. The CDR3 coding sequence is TGTGCCAGCAGTTACCTAGCGGGAGTGGTTTACGAGCAGTACTTC.

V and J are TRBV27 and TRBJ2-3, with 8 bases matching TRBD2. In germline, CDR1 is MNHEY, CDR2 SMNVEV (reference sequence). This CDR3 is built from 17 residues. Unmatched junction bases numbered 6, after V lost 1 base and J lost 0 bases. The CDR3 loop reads CASSLYRGGGSTDTQYF. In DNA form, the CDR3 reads TGTGCCAGCAGTTTATATCGGGGCGGGGGGAGCACAGATACGCAGTATTTT.

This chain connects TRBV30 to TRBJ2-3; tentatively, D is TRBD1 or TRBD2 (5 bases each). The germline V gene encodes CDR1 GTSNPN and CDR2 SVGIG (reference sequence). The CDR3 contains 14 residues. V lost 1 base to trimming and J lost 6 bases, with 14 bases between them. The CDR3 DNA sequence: TGTGCCTGGAGTGGGGGGTCCGGGACCGATACGCAGTATTTT. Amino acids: CAWSGGSGTDTQYF.

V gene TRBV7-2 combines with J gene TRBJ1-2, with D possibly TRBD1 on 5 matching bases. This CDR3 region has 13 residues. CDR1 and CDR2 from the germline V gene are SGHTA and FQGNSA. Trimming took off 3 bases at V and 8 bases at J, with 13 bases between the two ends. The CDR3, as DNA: TGTGCCAGCAGCTTTGGGGGGATCGAGGGCTACACCTTC. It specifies CASSFGGIEGYTF. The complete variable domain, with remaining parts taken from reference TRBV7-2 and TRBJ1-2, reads GAGVSQSPSNKVTEKGKDVELRCDPISGHTALYWYRQSLGQGLEFLIYFQGNSAPDKSGLPSDRFSAERTGGSVSTLTIQRTQQEDSAVYLCASSFGGIEGYTFGSGTRLTVV.

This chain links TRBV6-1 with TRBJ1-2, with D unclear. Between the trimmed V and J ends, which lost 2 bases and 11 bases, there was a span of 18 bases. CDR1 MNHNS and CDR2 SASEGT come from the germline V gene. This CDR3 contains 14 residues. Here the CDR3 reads CASSEYIPTAQYTF. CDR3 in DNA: TGTGCCAGCAGTGAATATATACCGACGGCGCAATACACCTTC.

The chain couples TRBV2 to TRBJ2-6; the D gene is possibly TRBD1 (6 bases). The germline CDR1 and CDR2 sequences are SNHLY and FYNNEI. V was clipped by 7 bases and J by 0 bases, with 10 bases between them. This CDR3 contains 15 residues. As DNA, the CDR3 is TGTGCCAGCAACAGGGCGGGCTCTGGGGCCAACGTCCTGACTTTC. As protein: CASNRAGSGANVLTF.

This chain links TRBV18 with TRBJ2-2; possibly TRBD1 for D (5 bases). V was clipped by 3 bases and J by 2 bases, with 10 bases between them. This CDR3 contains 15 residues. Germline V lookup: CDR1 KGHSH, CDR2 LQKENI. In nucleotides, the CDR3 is TGTGCCAGCTCACCCGACAGATTAAACACCGGGGAGCTGTTTTTT. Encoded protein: CASSPDRLNTGELFF.

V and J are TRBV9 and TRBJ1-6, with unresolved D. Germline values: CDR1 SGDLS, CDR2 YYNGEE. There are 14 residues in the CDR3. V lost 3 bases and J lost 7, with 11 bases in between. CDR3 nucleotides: TGTGCCAGCAGCGCGACAAGGCTAAATTCACCCCTCCACTTT. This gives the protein CASSATRLNSPLHF.

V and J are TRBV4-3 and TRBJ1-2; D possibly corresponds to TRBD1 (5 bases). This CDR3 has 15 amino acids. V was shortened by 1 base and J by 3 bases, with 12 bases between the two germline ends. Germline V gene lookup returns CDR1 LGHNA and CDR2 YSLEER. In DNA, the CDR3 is TGCGCCAGCAGCCAAGGAACGACAGTCTACTATGGCTACACCTTC. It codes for CASSQGTTVYYGYTF.

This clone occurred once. CDR3 in DNA: TGTGCCAGCAGCTCCCGGGTGGAAGTAGGCGGGAACACTGAAGCTTTCTTT. Residues: CASSSRVEVGGNTEAFF. The chain recombines TRBV9 with TRBJ1-1; D unresolved. The V gene's germline CDR1 is SGDLS and CDR2 YYNGEE. This CDR3 is built from 17 residues. V shed 4 bases and J shed 1 base, with 20 bases lying between them.

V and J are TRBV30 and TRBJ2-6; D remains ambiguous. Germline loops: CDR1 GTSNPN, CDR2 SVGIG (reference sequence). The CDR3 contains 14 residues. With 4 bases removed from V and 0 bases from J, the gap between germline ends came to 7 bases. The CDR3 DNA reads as TGTGCCTGGAAAAGGATCTCTGGGGCCAACGTCCTGACTTTC. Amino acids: CAWKRISGANVLTF. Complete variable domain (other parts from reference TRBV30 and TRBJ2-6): SQTIHQWPATLVQPVGSPLSLECTVEGTSNPNLYWYRQAAGRGLQLLFYSVGIGQISSEVPQNLSASRPQDRQFILSSKKLLLSDSGFYLCAWKRISGANVLTFGAGSRLTVL.

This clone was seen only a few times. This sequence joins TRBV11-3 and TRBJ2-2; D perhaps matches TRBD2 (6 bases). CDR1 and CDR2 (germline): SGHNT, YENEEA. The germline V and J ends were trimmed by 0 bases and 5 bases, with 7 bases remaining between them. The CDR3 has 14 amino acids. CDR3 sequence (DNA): TGTGCCAGCAGCTTAGACGGGGGAACCGGGGAGCTGTTTTTT. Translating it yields CASSLDGGTGELFF.

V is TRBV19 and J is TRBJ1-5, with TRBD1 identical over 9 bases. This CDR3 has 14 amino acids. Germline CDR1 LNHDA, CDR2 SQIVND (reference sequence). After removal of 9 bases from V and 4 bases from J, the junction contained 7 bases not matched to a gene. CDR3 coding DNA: TGTGCCAGCAGTGGACAGGGGTTGAATCAGCCCCAGCATTTT. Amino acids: CASSGQGLNQPQHF.

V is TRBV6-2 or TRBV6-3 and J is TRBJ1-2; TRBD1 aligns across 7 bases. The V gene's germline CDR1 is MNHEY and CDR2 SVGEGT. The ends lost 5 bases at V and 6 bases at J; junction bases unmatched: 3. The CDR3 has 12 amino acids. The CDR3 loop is CASSRQGNGYTF. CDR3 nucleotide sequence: TGTGCCAGCAGTCGACAGGGCAATGGCTACACCTTC.

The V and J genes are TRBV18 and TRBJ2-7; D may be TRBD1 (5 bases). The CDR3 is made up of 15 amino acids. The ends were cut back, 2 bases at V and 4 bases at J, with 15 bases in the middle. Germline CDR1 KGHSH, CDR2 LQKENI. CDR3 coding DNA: TGTGCCAGCTCACCAGGCGCAGGGTACCCATACGAGCAGTACTTC. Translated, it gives CASSPGAGYPYEQYF.

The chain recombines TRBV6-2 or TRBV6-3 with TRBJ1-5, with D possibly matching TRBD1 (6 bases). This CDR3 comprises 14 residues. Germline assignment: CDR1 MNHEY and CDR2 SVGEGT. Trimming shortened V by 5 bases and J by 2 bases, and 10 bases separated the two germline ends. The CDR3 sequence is CASSTRQGNQPQHF. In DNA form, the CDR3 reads TGTGCCAGCAGTACCCGACAGGGCAATCAGCCCCAGCATTTT.

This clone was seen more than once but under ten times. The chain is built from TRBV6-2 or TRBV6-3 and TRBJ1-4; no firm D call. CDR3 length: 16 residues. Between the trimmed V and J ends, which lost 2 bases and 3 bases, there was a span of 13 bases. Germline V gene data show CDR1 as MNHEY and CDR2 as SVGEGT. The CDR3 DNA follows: TGTGCCAGCAGTTACGGGCGGACCGCAGCTAATGAAAAACTGTTTTTT. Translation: CASSYGRTAANEKLFF.

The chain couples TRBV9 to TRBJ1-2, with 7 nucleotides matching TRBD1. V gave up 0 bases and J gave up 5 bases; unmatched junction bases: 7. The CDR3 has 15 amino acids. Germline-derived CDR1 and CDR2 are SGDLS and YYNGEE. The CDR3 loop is CASSVAMGQTYGYTF. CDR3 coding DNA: TGTGCCAGCAGCGTAGCTATGGGACAGACTTATGGCTACACCTTC.

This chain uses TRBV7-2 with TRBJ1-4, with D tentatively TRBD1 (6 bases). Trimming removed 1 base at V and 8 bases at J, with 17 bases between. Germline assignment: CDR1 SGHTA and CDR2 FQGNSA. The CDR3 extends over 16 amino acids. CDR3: CASSLGPRGAGEKLFF. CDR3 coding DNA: TGTGCCAGCAGCTTAGGTCCCAGGGGCGCGGGAGAAAAACTGTTTTTT.

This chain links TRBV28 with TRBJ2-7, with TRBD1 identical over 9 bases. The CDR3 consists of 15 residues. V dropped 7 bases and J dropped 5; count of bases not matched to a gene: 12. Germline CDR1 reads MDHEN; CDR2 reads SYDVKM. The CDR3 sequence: CASKSGQGRKNEQYF. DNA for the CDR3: TGTGCCAGCAAATCCGGACAGGGGAGAAAGAACGAGCAGTACTTC.